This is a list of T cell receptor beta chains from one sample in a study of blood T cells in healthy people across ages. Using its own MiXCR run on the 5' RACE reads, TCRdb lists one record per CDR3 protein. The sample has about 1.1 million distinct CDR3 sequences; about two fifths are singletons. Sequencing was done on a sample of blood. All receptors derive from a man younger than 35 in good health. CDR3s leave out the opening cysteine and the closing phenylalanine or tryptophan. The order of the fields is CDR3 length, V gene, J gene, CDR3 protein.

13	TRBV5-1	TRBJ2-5	ASTPQGAFKETQY
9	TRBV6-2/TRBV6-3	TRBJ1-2	ASSSTYGYT
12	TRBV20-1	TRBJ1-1	SASRGQGVSEAF
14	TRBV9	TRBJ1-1	ASSVGGGGGRTEAF
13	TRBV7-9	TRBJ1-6	ASSIGTADNSPLH
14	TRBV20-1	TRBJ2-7	SARASGTGVTHEQY
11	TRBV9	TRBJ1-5	ASSVGDSQPQH
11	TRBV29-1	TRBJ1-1	SVEVTMNTKAF
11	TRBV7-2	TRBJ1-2	ASSPYRDSGYT
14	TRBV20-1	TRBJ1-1	SATEAPGVISTEAF
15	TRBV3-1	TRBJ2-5	ASSPESVLFPHGEQY
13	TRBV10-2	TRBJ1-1	ASSDRDRGHTEAF
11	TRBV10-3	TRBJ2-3	AISERPTDTQY
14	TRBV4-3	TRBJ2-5	ASSQRSGTDKETQY
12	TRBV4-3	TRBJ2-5	ASSQGTASNEQY
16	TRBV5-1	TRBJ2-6	ASSDHGVTTSGANVLT
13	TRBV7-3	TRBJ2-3	ASSFPGDATDTQY
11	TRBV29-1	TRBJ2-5	SVGLTGDETQY
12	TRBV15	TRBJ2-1	ATSVDTSYNEQF
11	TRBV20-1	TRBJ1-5	SATRQANQPQH